Presented here are 17 T cell receptor beta chains from one specimen sequenced in a study of technical replicates of blood from several donors. TCRdb keeps only in-frame clones here, not all; method: immunoSEQ multiplex PCR. The repertoire holds 90,000 to 100,000 clones, with 90% to 96% as singletons. Source material: T cells isolated from PBMCs. The source of these receptors is a human donor in good health.

The chain couples TRBV27 to TRBJ1-5; TRBD1 might be the D (5 bases). The CDR3 spans 15 residues. From germline, CDR1 is MNHEY and CDR2 SMNVEV (reference sequence). The V and J ends lost 6 bases and 5 bases respectively, with 17 bases between them. The CDR3 nucleotides are TGTGCCAGCAGAGAAATTGGGGCAAGGGATCAGCCCCAGCATTTT. Translation gives CASREIGARDQPQHF.

This clone appeared a few times. The chain carries TRBV10-3 and TRBJ1-1; D call uncertain. Germline V lookup: CDR1 ENHRY, CDR2 SYGVKD. With 7 bases removed from V and 7 bases from J, the gap between germline ends came to 16 bases. The CDR3 sequence is 13 residues long. The CDR3 nucleotides read TGTGCCATCAAGGATAGCGCGGTGGATGAAGCTTTCTTT. It codes for CAIKDSAVDEAFF.

The chain is built from TRBV2 and TRBJ1-4; D gene uncertain. CDR1 SNHLY and CDR2 FYNNEI come from the germline V gene. Trimming left V 3 bases short and J 5 bases short, with 19 bases between. The CDR3 is 17 residues long. CDR3 loop: CASSDSPTGSDNEKLFF. The CDR3 DNA is TGTGCCAGCAGTGATTCCCCTACCGGGTCTGACAATGAAAAACTGTTTTTT.

This clone has a single count. Written as DNA, the CDR3 is TGTGCCAGCAGCACCCGTCCCCGGAAGACAGGGGGTAGGGACTATGGCTACACCTTC. Amino acid sequence: CASSTRPRKTGGRDYGYTF. J is TRBJ1-2 and V is TRBV9; TRBD1 matches at 9 bases. This CDR3 comprises 19 residues. J was trimmed by 3 bases and V by 4 bases; bases with no gene match: 19. Per germline, CDR1 SGDLS and CDR2 YYNGEE.

The V gene is TRBV5-6, the J gene TRBJ2-7, with 7 bases fitting TRBD2. This CDR3 contains 17 residues. The germline gives CDR1 SGHDT, CDR2 YYEEEE. The V and J ends lost 0 bases and 5 bases, in that order; junction bases with no gene match: 14. CDR3 sequence reads: CASSLAVEGGLSDEQYF. CDR3 bases: TGTGCCAGCAGCTTGGCCGTCGAGGGAGGGTTGTCCGACGAGCAGTACTTC.

The chain has TRBV5-1 and TRBJ2-5; TRBD2 matches at 11 bases. The germline gives CDR1 SGHRS, CDR2 YFSETQ. The CDR3 has 17 residues. The junction had 9 bases not matched to a gene; V was cut back by 4 bases and J by 1 base. This chain's CDR3 is CASSPLATSGGQETQYF. The CDR3 DNA follows: TGCGCCAGCAGCCCCCTCGCCACTAGCGGGGGCCAAGAGACCCAGTACTTC.

J is TRBJ1-1 and V is TRBV18; D uncertain. Germline assignment: CDR1 KGHSH and CDR2 LQKENI. The CDR3 is 15 residues long. The V end was cut by 4 bases, the J end by 0 bases, with 12 bases between. CDR3 sequence reads: CASSLTRTMNTEAFF. The CDR3 DNA is TGTGCCAGCTCACTTACCAGAACCATGAACACTGAAGCTTTCTTT. The complete variable domain, with remaining parts taken from reference TRBV18 and TRBJ1-1, reads NAGVMQNPRHLVRRRGQEARLRCSPMKGHSHVYWYRQLPEEGLKFMVYLQKENIIDESGMPKERFSAEFPKEGPSILRIQQVVRGDSAAYFCASSLTRTMNTEAFFGQGTRLTVV.

This clone has only one observation. The chain combines TRBV2 with TRBJ1-1, with no clear D. V shed 7 bases and J shed 4 bases, with 7 bases lying between them. This CDR3 has 11 amino acids. CDR1 SNHLY and CDR2 FYNNEI come from the germline V gene. The CDR3 is CASTRGTEAFF. CDR3 coding DNA: TGTGCCAGCACGCGGGGCACTGAAGCTTTCTTT. Drawing the rest from reference TRBV2 and TRBJ1-1, the complete variable domain is EPEVTQTPSHQVTQMGQEVILRCVPISNHLYFYWYRQILGQKVEFLVSFYNNEISEKSEIFDDQFSVERPDGSNFTLKIRSTKLEDSAMYFCASTRGTEAFFGQGTRLTVV.

The V call is TRBV28, the J call TRBJ2-7; D remains ambiguous. Between the trimmed V and J ends, which lost 6 bases and 4 bases, there was a span of 13 bases. The germline V gene encodes CDR1 MDHEN and CDR2 SYDVKM. The CDR3 sequence is 13 residues long. CDR3 loop: CASRTGSQYEQYF. DNA of the CDR3: TGTGCCAGCAGGACCGGGTCCCAGTACGAGCAGTACTTC.

The chain recombines TRBV10-3 with TRBJ2-7; 8 bases are shared with TRBD1. V lost 0 bases, J lost 3 bases, and 10 bases stayed unmatched. The CDR3 has 17 amino acids. Germline values: CDR1 ENHRY, CDR2 SYGVKD. The DNA of the CDR3 is TGTGCCATCAGTGAGTCGACAGTCCCGGGACAGGACTACGAGCAGTACTTC. The encoded protein is CAISESTVPGQDYEQYF.

This chain uses TRBV2 with TRBJ2-5; the match to TRBD1 covers 7 bases. The germline V gene has CDR1 SNHLY and CDR2 FYNNEI. Trimming at V came to 6 bases and at J to 2 bases, leaving 3 bases not matched to a gene. This CDR3 spans 13 amino acids. Here the CDR3 reads CASRPGGQETQYF. As DNA, the CDR3 is TGTGCCAGCAGGCCAGGGGGTCAAGAGACCCAGTACTTC.

The rearrangement links TRBV28 to TRBJ2-5; D gene uncertain. Germline loops: CDR1 MDHEN, CDR2 SYDVKM. V dropped 3 bases and J dropped 5 bases, with 4 bases sitting between them. This CDR3 region has 11 residues. CDR3 region: CASSFAETQYF. The CDR3, as DNA: TGTGCCAGCAGTTTCGCGGAGACCCAGTACTTC. The full variable domain, completed using reference TRBV28 and TRBJ2-5, is DVKVTQSSRYLVKRTGEKVFLECVQDMDHENMFWYRQDPGLGLRLIYFSYDVKMKEKGDIPEGYSVSREKKERFSLILESASTNQTSMYLCASSFAETQYFGPGTRLLVL.

J is TRBJ1-2 and V is TRBV11-2, with TRBD1 as a possible D gene (6 bases). Trimming removed 4 bases from V and 5 bases from J, with 11 bases in between. Germline CDR1 and CDR2: SGHAT and FQNNGV. The CDR3 sequence is 13 residues long. The CDR3 sequence: CASSSTGLYGYTF. In nucleotides, the CDR3 is TGTGCCAGCAGCTCGACAGGATTATATGGCTACACCTTC. Supplemented by reference TRBV11-2 and TRBJ1-2, the full variable domain reads EAGVAQSPRYKIIEKRQSVAFWCNPISGHATLYWYQQILGQGPKLLIQFQNNGVVDDSQLPKDRFSAERLKGVDSTLKIQPAKLEDSAVYLCASSSTGLYGYTFGSGTRLTVV.

The J gene is TRBJ2-7, the V gene TRBV7-9; D gene ambiguous. The germline V and J ends were trimmed by 4 bases and 7 bases, with 11 bases remaining between them. The CDR3 sequence is 12 residues long. Per the germline V gene, CDR1 is SEHNR and CDR2 is FQNEAQ (reference sequence). The CDR3 protein is CASSSYEWEQYF. In DNA form, the CDR3 reads TGTGCCAGCAGCTCTTACGAGTGGGAGCAGTACTTC.

V and J are TRBV6-5 and TRBJ2-3, with no clear D. Trimming cost V 1 base and J 8 bases, with 10 bases left between them. CDR3 length equals 13 residues. Germline V gene lookup returns CDR1 MNHEY and CDR2 SVGAGI. The CDR3 bases are TGTGCCAGCAGTTACTTCGGGTTGGGTACGCAGTATTTT. Its translation: CASSYFGLGTQYF.

The V call is TRBV11-3, the J call TRBJ2-5; D is possibly TRBD1 (6 bases). Trimming removed 4 bases at V and 5 bases at J, with 14 bases between. The CDR3 has 14 residues. Germline V gene sequence: CDR1 SGHNT, CDR2 YENEEA. The CDR3 region is CASSSQTGRETQYF. The CDR3 coding sequence is TGTGCCAGCAGCTCCCAAACAGGGCGGGAGACCCAGTACTTC.

This chain joins TRBV18 and TRBJ1-1; D is unresolved. The CDR3 sequence is 14 residues long. The germline gives CDR1 KGHSH, CDR2 LQKENI. Trimming stripped 2 bases from V and 0 bases from J, with 7 bases between. In DNA, the CDR3 is TGTGCCAGCTCACCAGAGTTTATGAACACTGAAGCTTTCTTT. Translating gives CASSPEFMNTEAFF.